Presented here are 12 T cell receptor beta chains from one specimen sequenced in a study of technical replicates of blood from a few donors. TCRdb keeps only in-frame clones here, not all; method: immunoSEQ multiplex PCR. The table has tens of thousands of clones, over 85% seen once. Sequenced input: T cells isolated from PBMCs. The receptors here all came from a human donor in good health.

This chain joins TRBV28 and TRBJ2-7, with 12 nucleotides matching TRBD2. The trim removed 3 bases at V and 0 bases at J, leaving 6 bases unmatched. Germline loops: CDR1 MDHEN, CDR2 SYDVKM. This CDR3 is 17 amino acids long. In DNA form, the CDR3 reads TGTGCCAGCAGTTTTGGCCTAGCGGGAGGGATCTCCTACGAGCAGTACTTC. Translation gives CASSFGLAGGISYEQYF.

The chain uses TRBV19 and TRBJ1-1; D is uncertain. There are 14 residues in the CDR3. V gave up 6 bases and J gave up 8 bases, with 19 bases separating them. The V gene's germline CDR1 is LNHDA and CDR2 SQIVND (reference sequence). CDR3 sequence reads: CASSLDIYPEEAFF. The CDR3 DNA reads TGTGCCAGTAGCCTTGACATCTATCCTGAGGAAGCTTTCTTT. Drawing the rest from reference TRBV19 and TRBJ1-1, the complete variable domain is DGGITQSPKYLFRKEGQNVTLSCEQNLNHDAMYWYRQDPGQGLRLIYYSQIVNDFQKGDIAEGYSVSREKKESFPLTVTSAQKNPTAFYLCASSLDIYPEEAFFGQGTRLTVV.

CDR3 sequence: CASSILGTEKAFF. As DNA, the CDR3 is TGTGCCAGCAGTATACTCGGGACAGAGAAAGCTTTCTTT. The V and J genes are TRBV6-1 and TRBJ1-1; 7 positions agree with TRBD1. V shed 5 bases and J 9 bases; nucleotides not matched to a gene: 9. CDR1 MNHNS and CDR2 SASEGT come from the germline V gene. The CDR3 is made up of 13 amino acids.

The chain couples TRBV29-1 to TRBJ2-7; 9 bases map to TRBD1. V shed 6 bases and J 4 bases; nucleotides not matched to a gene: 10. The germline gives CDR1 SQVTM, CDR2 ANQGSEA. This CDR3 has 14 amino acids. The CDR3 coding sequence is TGCAGCGTCGGGGACAGGGCCTTTACTTACGAGCAGTACTTC. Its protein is CSVGDRAFTYEQYF.

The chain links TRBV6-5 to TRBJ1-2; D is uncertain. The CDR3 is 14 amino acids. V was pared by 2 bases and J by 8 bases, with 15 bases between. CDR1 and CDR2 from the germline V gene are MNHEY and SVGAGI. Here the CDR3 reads CASSYLGESTGYTF. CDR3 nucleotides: TGTGCCAGCAGTTACCTAGGAGAGAGTACGGGCTACACCTTC.

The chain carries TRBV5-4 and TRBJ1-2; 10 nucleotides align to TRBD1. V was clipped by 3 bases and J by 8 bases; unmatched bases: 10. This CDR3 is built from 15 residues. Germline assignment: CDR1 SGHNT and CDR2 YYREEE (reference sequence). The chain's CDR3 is CASSSDTGTGDGYTF. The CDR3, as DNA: TGTGCCAGCAGCTCGGATACCGGGACAGGGGACGGCTACACCTTC.

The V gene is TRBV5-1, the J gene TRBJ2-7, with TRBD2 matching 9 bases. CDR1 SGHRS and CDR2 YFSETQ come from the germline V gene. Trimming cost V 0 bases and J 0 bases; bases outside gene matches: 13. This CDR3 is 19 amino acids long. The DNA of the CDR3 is TGCGCCAGCAGCTTGGGGGGGGGAAAGAGCGGGAGGTTCTCCTACGAGCAGTACTTC. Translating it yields CASSLGGGKSGRFSYEQYF.

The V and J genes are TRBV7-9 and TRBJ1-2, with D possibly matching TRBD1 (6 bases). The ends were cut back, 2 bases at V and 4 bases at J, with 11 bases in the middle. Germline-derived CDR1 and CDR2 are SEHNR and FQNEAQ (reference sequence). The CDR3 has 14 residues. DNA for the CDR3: TGTGCCAGCAGCTTAATGACAGGTAGCTATGGCTACACCTTC. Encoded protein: CASSLMTGSYGYTF.

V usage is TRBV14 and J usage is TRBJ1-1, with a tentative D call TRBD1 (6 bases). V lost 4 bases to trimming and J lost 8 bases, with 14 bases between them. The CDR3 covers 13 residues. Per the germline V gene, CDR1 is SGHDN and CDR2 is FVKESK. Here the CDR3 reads CASSPWGLPEAFF. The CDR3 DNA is TGTGCCAGCAGCCCTTGGGGGCTCCCCGAAGCTTTCTTT.

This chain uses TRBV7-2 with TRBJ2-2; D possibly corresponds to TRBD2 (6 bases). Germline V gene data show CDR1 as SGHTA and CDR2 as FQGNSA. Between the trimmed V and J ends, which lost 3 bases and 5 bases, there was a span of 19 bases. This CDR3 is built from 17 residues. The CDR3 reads CASSLEEGADPTGELFF. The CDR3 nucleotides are TGTGCCAGCAGCTTGGAGGAGGGCGCAGACCCTACCGGGGAGCTGTTTTTT.

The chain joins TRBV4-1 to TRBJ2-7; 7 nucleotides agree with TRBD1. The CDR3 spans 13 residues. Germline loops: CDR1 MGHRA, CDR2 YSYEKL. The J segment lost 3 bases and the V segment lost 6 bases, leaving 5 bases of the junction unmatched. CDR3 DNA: TGCGCCAGCAGTCTTACAGGGGACTACGAGCAGTACTTC. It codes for CASSLTGDYEQYF.

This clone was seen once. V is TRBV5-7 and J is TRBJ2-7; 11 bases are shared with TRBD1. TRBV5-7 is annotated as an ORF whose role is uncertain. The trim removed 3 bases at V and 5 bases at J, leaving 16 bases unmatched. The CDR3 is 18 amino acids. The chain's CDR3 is CASSSPSGGQGGPHEQYF. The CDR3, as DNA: TGTGCCAGCAGCTCCCCCTCTGGGGGACAGGGGGGACCCCACGAGCAGTACTTC.